One sample yielded the 25 T cell receptor beta chains listed below, sequenced in a study of blood T cell repertoires in COVID-19. Profiling relied on immunoSEQ multiplex PCR, and the TCRdb table lists in-frame clones only, not all of them. The table lists hundreds of thousands of clones, about 89% of them singletons. The sequencing input was peripheral blood. These receptors came from a woman in her fifties or sixties who had recovered from COVID-19.

The rearrangement links TRBV25-1 to TRBJ2-7; D unresolved. This CDR3 is 13 amino acids long. The ends were cut back, 7 bases at V and 3 bases at J, with 13 bases in the middle. CDR1 MGHDK and CDR2 SYGVNS come from the germline V gene. The CDR3: CASTRARYYEQYF. In nucleotides, the CDR3 is TGTGCCAGCACCCGAGCCAGGTACTACGAGCAGTACTTC.

This CDR3 is CASSQARGQPQHF. For the CDR3, the DNA is TGCGCCAGCAGCCAAGCCCGTGGCCAGCCCCAGCATTTT. The chain links TRBV4-1 to TRBJ1-5; D is ambiguous. V lost 1 base and J lost 7, with 8 bases in between. The CDR3 covers 13 residues. CDR1 is MGHRA and CDR2 is YSYEKL in the germline V gene.

In regard to this clone: The same CDR3 is also encoded by other DNA sequences in this sample. V and J are TRBV7-2 and TRBJ1-5; no clear D gene. Per the germline V gene, CDR1 is SGHTA and CDR2 is FQGNSA. The CDR3 has 15 residues. Between the trimmed V and J ends, which lost 0 bases and 2 bases, there was a span of 8 bases. The chain's CDR3 is CASSLASGGNQPQHF. In DNA form, the CDR3 reads TGTGCCAGCAGCTTAGCGTCGGGAGGCAATCAGCCCCAGCATTTT.

This clone was detected once. CDR3 coding DNA: TGTGCCAGCAGCCCCGGGTCTCTCGACACAGATACGCAGTATTTT. Residues: CASSPGSLDTDTQYF. The gene calls are TRBV7-9 and TRBJ2-3; no clear D. Trimming cost V 5 bases and J 2 bases, with 14 bases left between them. The length of the CDR3 is 15 residues. Germline V CDR1 and CDR2: SEHNR, FQNEAQ (reference sequence).

The V and J genes are TRBV7-2 and TRBJ2-2, with 7 nucleotides matching TRBD1. CDR1 is SGHTA and CDR2 is FQGNSA in the germline V gene. CDR3 length: 15 amino acids. V was pared by 5 bases and J by 5 bases, with 8 bases of the junction left unmatched. The CDR3 loop reads CASSQPGQITGELFF. CDR3 coding DNA: TGTGCCAGCAGCCAGCCGGGACAGATAACCGGGGAGCTGTTTTTT.

V and J are TRBV7-9 and TRBJ1-2, with 7 bases aligning to TRBD1. Germline CDR1 is SEHNR and CDR2 is FQNEAQ (reference sequence). There are 17 residues in the CDR3. The V and J ends lost 5 bases and 1 base, in that order; junction bases with no gene match: 13. CDR3 sequence: CASSLPRGTGVNYGYTF. Written as DNA, the CDR3 is TGTGCCAGCAGCCTCCCCCGAGGAACAGGGGTTAACTATGGCTACACCTTC.

The chain employs TRBV19 and TRBJ2-7; D is undetermined. The CDR3 spans 13 residues. The germline V and J ends were trimmed by 1 base and 3 bases, with 7 bases remaining between them. Germline CDR1 is LNHDA and CDR2 is SQIVND (reference sequence). The CDR3 bases are TGTGCCAGTAGTATAGGGCGGAACTACGAGCAGTACTTC. The encoded protein is CASSIGRNYEQYF.

This clone appeared once. The chain carries TRBV18 and TRBJ1-1; D unclear. V was shortened by 6 bases and J by 1 base, with 9 bases between the two germline ends. Per germline, CDR1 KGHSH and CDR2 LQKENI. The CDR3 extends over 13 amino acids. The CDR3 DNA reads TGTGCCAGCTCGGAGGCGGAGAACACTGAAGCTTTCTTT. Protein product: CASSEAENTEAFF.

V gene TRBV28 combines with J gene TRBJ1-5; 9 bases match TRBD1. Germline CDR1 is MDHEN and CDR2 is SYDVKM. V gave up 6 bases and J gave up 3 bases; unmatched junction bases: 6. There are 15 residues in the CDR3. As DNA, the CDR3 is TGTGCCAGCAGCTCGGGACAGGGCTTCAATCAGCCCCAGCATTTT. It codes for CASSSGQGFNQPQHF.

The rearrangement links TRBV5-5 to TRBJ1-5, with 9 bases that match TRBD1. The CDR3 contains 15 residues. Germline trimming cut 3 bases from V and 6 bases from J; bases unmatched to any gene: 7. The germline CDR1 and CDR2 sequences are SGHKS and YYEKEE (reference sequence). The CDR3 reads CASSSGQGPPQPQHF. CDR3 nucleotides: TGTGCCAGCAGCTCCGGACAGGGGCCCCCTCAGCCCCAGCATTTT. Using reference TRBV5-5 and TRBJ1-5 for the parts outside the CDR3, the full variable domain is DAGVTQSPTHLIKTRGQQVTLRCSPISGHKSVSWYQQVLGQGPQFIFQYYEKEERGRGNFPDRFSARQFPNYSSELNVNALLLGDSALYLCASSSGQGPPQPQHFGDGTRLSIL.

In this sample, this clone turned up a few times. This chain uses TRBV27 with TRBJ2-3, with no clear D. Germline V lookup: CDR1 MNHEY, CDR2 SMNVEV (reference sequence). The CDR3 sequence is 12 residues long. V was trimmed by 6 bases and J by 6 bases, leaving 10 bases between them. The CDR3 nucleotides are TGTGCCAGCAGGGTCCGAGAGGATACGCAGTATTTT. This sequence encodes CASRVREDTQYF.

The chain links TRBV7-2 to TRBJ2-3, with D possibly TRBD2 on 5 matching bases. The germline CDR1 and CDR2 sequences are SGHTA and FQGNSA. The CDR3 has 14 residues. V was cut by 5 bases and J by 9 bases, with 18 bases left in between. This CDR3 is CASSPWEMQLTQYF. The CDR3 DNA reads as TGTGCCAGCAGCCCTTGGGAGATGCAACTCACGCAGTATTTT.

In the case of this clone: Other DNA sequences in the same sample also yield this CDR3. This chain links TRBV28 with TRBJ2-5; 8 bases match TRBD1. Germline trimming cut 2 bases from V and 5 bases from J; bases unmatched to any gene: 4. The CDR3 consists of 14 residues. Per germline, CDR1 MDHEN and CDR2 SYDVKM. The CDR3 protein is CASSLQGARETQYF. The CDR3 nucleotides are TGTGCCAGCAGTTTACAGGGGGCTCGGGAGACCCAGTACTTC.

The chain has TRBV15 and TRBJ1-6; D is unclear. V dropped 0 bases and J dropped 10 bases, with 13 bases sitting between them. The CDR3 sequence is 15 residues long. Germline V CDR1 and CDR2: LNHNV, YYDKDF (reference sequence). CDR3 sequence: CATSRDPGETSPLHF. CDR3 nucleotide sequence: TGTGCCACCAGCAGAGACCCCGGGGAGACGTCACCCCTCCACTTT.

The chain links TRBV29-1 to TRBJ2-1; 7 bases fit TRBD2. The CDR3 extends over 14 amino acids. Germline V gene sequence: CDR1 SQVTM, CDR2 ANQGSEA. With 6 bases clipped from V and 2 bases from J, the junction kept 7 bases outside the gene matches. This CDR3 is CSVPKGGAYNEQFF. The CDR3 coding sequence is TGCAGCGTACCAAAGGGAGGGGCCTACAATGAGCAGTTCTTC.

Points on this clone: Its ends do not fully match the called genes, so a read error is possible. The rearrangement links TRBV6-2 or TRBV6-3 to TRBJ2-1, with 10 bases fitting TRBD2. There are 14 residues in the CDR3. The germline V gene encodes CDR1 MNHEY and CDR2 SVGEGT. The CDR3 DNA is TGTGCCAGCAGTTACTCGCCTAGCGGGAGCTTTAGCATCTTC. This sequence encodes CASSYSPSGSFSIF.

V usage is TRBV23-1 and J usage is TRBJ2-3; possibly TRBD1 for D (5 bases). TRBV23-1 is an open reading frame, and its role is uncertain. Trimming removed 8 bases from V and 2 bases from J, with 20 bases in between. CDR3 size: 16 residues. CDR3 in amino acids: CASALLDTILTDTQYF. The CDR3 DNA reads TGCGCCAGCGCCCTCTTGGACACCATACTCACAGATACGCAGTATTTT.

The CDR3 loop is CASSLKGQALDYGYTF. The CDR3 DNA reads as TGTGCCAGCAGCTTGAAGGGACAGGCCTTGGACTATGGCTACACCTTC. This chain links TRBV5-6 with TRBJ1-2, with 8 nucleotides matching TRBD1. Germline CDR1 is SGHDT and CDR2 is YYEEEE. The junction had 8 bases not matched to a gene; V was cut back by 1 base and J by 3 bases. This CDR3 is 16 amino acids long.

This clone is a singleton in its sample. V and J are TRBV6-5 and TRBJ2-3, with D uncertain. V was cut by 0 bases and J by 2 bases, with 6 bases left in between. Per the germline V gene, CDR1 is MNHEY and CDR2 is SVGAGI. The CDR3 loop spans 14 amino acids. The CDR3 sequence: CASSYSTLTDTQYF. The DNA for the CDR3 is TGTGCCAGCAGTTACTCGACTCTCACAGATACGCAGTATTTT.

V and J are TRBV5-4 and TRBJ2-5, with a weak D call TRBD1 (6 bases). Germline V gene sequence: CDR1 SGHNT, CDR2 YYREEE (reference sequence). CDR3 size: 15 residues. Trimming removed 5 bases from V and 5 bases from J, with 19 bases in between. CDR3 sequence reads: CASRRQVDPQETQYF. The CDR3 coding sequence is TGTGCCAGCAGGAGACAGGTCGACCCGCAGGAGACCCAGTACTTC.

The V and J genes are TRBV5-1 and TRBJ2-1, with D possibly being TRBD1 (6 bases). In germline, CDR1 is SGHRS, CDR2 YFSETQ. V lost 4 bases and J 4 bases, leaving 12 bases between the germline ends. CDR3 length: 14 amino acids. The CDR3 reads CASSPGQPYNEQFF. For the CDR3, the DNA is TGCGCCAGCAGCCCCGGACAGCCTTACAATGAGCAGTTCTTC.

CDR3 protein: CASSLGGFHTF. The CDR3, as DNA: TGTGCCAGCAGCCTCGGAGGGTTCCACACCTTC. The chain recombines TRBV12-3 or TRBV12-4 with TRBJ1-2; no clear D. CDR3 length: 11 residues. Trimming took off 6 bases at V and 12 bases at J, with 14 bases between the two ends.

The chain uses TRBV7-2 and TRBJ2-5; 8 bases are a match to TRBD2. Germline V CDR1 and CDR2: SGHTA, FQGNSA. This CDR3 spans 14 amino acids. After removal of 3 bases from V and 1 base from J, the junction contained 1 base not matched to a gene. The CDR3 here is CASSFSGGQETQYF. Here the CDR3 DNA reads TGTGCCAGCAGCTTCAGCGGGGGCCAAGAGACCCAGTACTTC.

V gene TRBV30 combines with J gene TRBJ1-1, with TRBD1 matching over 9 bases. The germline gives CDR1 GTSNPN, CDR2 SVGIG (reference sequence). This CDR3 contains 15 residues. Trimming took 3 bases from V and 3 from J; bases not matched to a gene: 8. The CDR3 loop is CAWSPGQGGDTEAFF. Written as DNA, the CDR3 is TGTGCCTGGAGCCCGGGACAGGGAGGTGACACTGAAGCTTTCTTT.

This clone has more than one count but fewer than ten. The rearrangement uses TRBV5-5 and TRBJ2-1, with 13 bases matching TRBD2. With 7 bases clipped from V and 7 bases from J, the junction kept 5 bases outside the gene matches. The CDR3 covers 14 residues. Germline CDR1 is SGHKS and CDR2 is YYEKEE (reference sequence). The CDR3 sequence is CASELAGGPNEQFF. The CDR3 nucleotides read TGTGCCAGCGAACTAGCGGGAGGGCCGAATGAGCAGTTCTTC.